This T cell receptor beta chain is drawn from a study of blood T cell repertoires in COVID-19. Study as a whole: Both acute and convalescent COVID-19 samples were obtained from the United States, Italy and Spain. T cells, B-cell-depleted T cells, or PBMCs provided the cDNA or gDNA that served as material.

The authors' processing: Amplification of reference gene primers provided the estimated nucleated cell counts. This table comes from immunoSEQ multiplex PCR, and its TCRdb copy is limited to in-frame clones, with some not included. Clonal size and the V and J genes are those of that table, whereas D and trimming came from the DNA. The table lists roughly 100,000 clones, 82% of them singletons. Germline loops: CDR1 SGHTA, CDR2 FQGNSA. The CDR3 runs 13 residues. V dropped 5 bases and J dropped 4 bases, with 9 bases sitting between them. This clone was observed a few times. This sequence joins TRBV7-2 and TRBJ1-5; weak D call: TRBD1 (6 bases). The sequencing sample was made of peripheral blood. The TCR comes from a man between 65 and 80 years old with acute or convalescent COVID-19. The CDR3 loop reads CASSADRNQPQHF. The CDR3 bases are TGTGCCAGCAGCGCCGACAGGAATCAGCCCCAGCATTTT.